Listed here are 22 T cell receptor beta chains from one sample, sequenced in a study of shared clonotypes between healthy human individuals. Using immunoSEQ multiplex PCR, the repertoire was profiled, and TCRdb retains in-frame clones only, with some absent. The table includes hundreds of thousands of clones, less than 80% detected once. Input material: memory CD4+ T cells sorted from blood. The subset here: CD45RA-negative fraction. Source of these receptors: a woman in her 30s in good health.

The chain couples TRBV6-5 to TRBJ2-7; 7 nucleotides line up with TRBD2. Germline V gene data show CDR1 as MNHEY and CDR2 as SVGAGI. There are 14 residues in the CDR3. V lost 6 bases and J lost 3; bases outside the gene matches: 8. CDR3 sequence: CASSQWGGGYEQYF. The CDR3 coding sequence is TGTGCCAGCAGCCAGTGGGGCGGGGGCTACGAGCAGTACTTC.

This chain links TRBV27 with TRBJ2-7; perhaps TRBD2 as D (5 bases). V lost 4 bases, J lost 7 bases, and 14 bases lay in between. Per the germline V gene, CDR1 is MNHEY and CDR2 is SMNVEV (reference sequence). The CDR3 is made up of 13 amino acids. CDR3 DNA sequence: TGTGCCAGCAGTTCCGGACTTCTCGGGGAGCAGTACTTC. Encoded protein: CASSSGLLGEQYF.

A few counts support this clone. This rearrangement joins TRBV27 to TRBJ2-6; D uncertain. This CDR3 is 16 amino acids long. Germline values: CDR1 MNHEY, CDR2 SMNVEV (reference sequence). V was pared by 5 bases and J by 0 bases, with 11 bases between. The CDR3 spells CASSPTDNSGANVLTF. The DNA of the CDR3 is TGTGCCAGCAGTCCAACCGACAACTCTGGGGCCAACGTCCTGACTTTC.

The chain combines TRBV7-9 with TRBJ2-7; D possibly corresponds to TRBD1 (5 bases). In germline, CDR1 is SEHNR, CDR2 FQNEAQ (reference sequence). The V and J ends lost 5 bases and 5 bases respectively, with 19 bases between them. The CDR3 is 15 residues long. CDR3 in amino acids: CASSEKAGPTHEQYF. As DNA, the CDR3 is TGTGCCAGCAGCGAGAAGGCAGGGCCAACTCACGAGCAGTACTTC.

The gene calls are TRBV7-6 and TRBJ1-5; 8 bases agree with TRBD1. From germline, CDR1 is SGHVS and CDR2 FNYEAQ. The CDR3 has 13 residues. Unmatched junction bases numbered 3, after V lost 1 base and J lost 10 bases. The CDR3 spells CASSLGQGKPQHF. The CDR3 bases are TGTGCCAGCAGCTTAGGACAGGGGAAACCCCAGCATTTT.

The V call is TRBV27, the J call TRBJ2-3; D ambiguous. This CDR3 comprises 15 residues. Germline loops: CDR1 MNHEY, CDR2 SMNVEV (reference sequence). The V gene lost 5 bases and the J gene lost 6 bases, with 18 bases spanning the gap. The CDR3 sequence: CASSPPGLWVDTQYF. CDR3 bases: TGTGCCAGCAGTCCCCCGGGCCTTTGGGTCGATACGCAGTATTTT.

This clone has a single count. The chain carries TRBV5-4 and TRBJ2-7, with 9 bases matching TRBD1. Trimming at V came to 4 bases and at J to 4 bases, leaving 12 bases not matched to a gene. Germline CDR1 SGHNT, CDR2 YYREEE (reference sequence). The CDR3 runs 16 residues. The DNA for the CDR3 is TGTGCCAGCAGCGCCAACCCGGGACAGGGATTTTACGAGCAGTACTTC. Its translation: CASSANPGQGFYEQYF.

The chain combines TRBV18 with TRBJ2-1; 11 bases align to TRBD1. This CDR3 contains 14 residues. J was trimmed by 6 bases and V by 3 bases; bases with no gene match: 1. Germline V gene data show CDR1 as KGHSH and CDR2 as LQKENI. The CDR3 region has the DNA TGTGCCAGCTCACCCGGGACAGGGGGCAATGAGCAGTTCTTC. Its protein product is CASSPGTGGNEQFF.

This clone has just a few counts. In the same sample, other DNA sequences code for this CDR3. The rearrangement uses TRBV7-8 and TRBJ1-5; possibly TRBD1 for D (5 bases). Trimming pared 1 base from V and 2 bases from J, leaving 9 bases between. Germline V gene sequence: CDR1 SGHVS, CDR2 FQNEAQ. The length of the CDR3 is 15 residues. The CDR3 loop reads CASSLGRVGNQPQHF. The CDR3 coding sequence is TGTGCCAGCAGCTTAGGCAGGGTGGGCAATCAGCCCCAGCATTTT.

The CDR3 is CASSPPLGGNQPQHF. CDR3 DNA: TGTGCCAGCAGTCCCCCCCTCGGGGGTAATCAGCCCCAGCATTTT. The chain carries TRBV28 and TRBJ1-5, with a tentative D call TRBD1 (5 bases). Germline CDR1 MDHEN, CDR2 SYDVKM. V was pared by 5 bases and J by 4 bases, with 15 bases between. CDR3 length: 15 amino acids.

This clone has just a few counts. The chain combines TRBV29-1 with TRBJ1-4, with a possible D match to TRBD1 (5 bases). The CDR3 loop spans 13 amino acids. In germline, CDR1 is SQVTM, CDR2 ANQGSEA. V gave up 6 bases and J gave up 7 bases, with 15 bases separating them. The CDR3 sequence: CSVAGNSGEKLFF. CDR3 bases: TGCAGCGTGGCAGGGAATTCTGGTGAAAAACTGTTTTTT. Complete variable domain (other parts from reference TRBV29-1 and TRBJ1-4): SAVISQKPSRDICQRGTSLTIQCQVDSQVTMMFWYRQQPGQSLTLIATANQGSEATYESGFVIDKFPISRPNLTFSTLTVSNMSPEDSSIYLCSVAGNSGEKLFFGSGTQLSVL.

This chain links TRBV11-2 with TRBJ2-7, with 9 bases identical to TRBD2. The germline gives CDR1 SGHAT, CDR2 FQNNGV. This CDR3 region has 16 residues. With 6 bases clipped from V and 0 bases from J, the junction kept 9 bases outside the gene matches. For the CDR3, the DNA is TGTGCCAGCAGGACACTAGCGGGTAAGAGCTCCTACGAGCAGTACTTC. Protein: CASRTLAGKSSYEQYF.

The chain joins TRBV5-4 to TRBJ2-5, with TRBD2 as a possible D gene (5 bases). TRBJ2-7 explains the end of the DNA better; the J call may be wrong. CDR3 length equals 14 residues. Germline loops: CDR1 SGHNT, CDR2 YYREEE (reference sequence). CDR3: CASTKNVGSYEQYF. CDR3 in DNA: TGTGCCAGCACCAAGAATGTTGGGAGCTACGAGCAGTACTTC.

The CDR3: CASSPVLGRNEKLFF. CDR3 DNA: TGTGCCAGCTCACCTGTGCTCGGGCGGAATGAAAAACTGTTTTTT. The chain recombines TRBV18 with TRBJ1-4; D uncertain. This CDR3 has 15 amino acids. CDR1 and CDR2 from the germline V gene are KGHSH and LQKENI. Trimming removed 3 bases at V and 5 bases at J, with 13 bases between.

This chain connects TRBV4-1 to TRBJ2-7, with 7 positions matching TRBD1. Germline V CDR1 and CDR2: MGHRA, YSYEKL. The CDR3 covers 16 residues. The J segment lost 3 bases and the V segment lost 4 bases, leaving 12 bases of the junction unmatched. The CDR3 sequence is CASSPSPQTGYYEQYF. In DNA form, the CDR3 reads TGCGCCAGCAGCCCTTCTCCGCAGACAGGGTACTACGAGCAGTACTTC.

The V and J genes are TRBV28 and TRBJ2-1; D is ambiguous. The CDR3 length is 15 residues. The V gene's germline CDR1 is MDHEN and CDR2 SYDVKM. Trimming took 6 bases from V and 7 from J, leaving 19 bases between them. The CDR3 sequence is CASSVTNHGLNEQFF. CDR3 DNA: TGTGCCAGCAGCGTCACTAACCACGGTTTGAATGAGCAGTTCTTC.

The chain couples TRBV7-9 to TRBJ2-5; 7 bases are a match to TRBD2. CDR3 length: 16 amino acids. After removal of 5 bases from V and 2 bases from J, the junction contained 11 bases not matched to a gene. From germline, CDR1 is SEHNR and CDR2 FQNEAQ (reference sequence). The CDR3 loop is CASSTGSSGRQETQYF. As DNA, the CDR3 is TGTGCCAGCAGCACGGGATCTAGCGGACGACAAGAGACCCAGTACTTC. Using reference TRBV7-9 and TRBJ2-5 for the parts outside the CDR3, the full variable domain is DTGVSQNPRHKITKRGQNVTFRCDPISEHNRLYWYRQTLGQGPEFLTYFQNEAQLEKSRLLSDRFSAERPKGSFSTLEIQRTEQGDSAMYLCASSTGSSGRQETQYFGPGTRLLVL.

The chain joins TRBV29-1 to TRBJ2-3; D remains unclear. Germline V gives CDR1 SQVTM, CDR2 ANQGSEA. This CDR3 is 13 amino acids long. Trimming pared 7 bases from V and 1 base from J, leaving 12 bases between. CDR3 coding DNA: TGCAGCGGCCTAAGGTCCCGCACAGATACGCAGTATTTT. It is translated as CSGLRSRTDTQYF.

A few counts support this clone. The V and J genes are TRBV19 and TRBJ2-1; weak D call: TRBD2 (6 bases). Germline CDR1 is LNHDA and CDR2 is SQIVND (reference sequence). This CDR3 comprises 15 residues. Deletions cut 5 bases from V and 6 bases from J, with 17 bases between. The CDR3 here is CASSRGREMGNEQFF. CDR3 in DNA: TGTGCCAGTAGTCGAGGCCGGGAGATGGGCAATGAGCAGTTCTTC.

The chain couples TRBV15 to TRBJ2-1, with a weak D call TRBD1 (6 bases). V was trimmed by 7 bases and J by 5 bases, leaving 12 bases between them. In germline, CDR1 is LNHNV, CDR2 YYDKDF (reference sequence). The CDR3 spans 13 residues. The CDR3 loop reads CATTLDRNNEQFF. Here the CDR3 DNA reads TGTGCCACCACCTTGGACAGAAACAATGAGCAGTTCTTC.

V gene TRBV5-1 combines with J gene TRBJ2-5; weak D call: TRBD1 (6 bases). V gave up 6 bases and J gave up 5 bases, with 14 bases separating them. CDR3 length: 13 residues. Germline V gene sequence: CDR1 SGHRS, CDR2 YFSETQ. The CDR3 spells CASMTGGYETQYF. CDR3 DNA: TGCGCCAGCATGACAGGAGGCTACGAGACCCAGTACTTC.

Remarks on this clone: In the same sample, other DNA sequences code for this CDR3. The CDR3 loop is CASSPGSQETQYF. The CDR3 nucleotides are TGCGCCAGCAGCCCAGGGTCCCAAGAGACCCAGTACTTC. The rearrangement links TRBV5-1 to TRBJ2-5, with D tentatively TRBD1 (5 bases). The CDR3 consists of 13 residues. V lost 4 bases and J lost 1, with 8 bases in between. Germline CDR1 reads SGHRS; CDR2 reads YFSETQ.